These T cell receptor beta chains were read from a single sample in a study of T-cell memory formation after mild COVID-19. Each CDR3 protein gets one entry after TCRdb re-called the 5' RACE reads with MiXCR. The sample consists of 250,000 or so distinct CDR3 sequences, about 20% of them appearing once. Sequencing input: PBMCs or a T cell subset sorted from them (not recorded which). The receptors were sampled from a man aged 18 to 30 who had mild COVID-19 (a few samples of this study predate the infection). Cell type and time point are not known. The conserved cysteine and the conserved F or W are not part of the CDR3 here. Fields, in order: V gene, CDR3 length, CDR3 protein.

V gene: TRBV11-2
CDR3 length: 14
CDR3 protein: ASSSRLQGQGTEAF

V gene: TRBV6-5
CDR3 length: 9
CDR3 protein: ATTDTDTQY

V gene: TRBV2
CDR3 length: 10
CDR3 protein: ASAGGNQPQH

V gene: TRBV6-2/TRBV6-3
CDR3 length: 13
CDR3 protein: ASRHMGGNTGELF

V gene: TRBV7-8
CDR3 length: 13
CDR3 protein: ASQMRGAETDTQY

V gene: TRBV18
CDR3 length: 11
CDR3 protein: ASYLGGFAEAF

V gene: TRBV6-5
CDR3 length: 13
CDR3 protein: ASSHRGPSGQPQH

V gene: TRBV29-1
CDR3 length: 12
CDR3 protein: SVWGQPNTGELF

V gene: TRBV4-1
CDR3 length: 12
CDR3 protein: ASSQGLGVYEQY

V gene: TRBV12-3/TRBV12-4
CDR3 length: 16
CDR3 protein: ASSPGLAGGITYNEQF

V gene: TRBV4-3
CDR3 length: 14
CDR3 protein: ASSQDTYNSYNEQF

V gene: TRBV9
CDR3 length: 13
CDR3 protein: ASSVGGPTNYGYT

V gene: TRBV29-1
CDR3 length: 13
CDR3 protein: SVGGSGGGTDTQY

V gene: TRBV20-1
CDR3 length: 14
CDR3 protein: SAGDGFAGVGDTQY

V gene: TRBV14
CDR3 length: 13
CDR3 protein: ASSPAGQGSYGYT

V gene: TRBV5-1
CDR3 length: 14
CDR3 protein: ASSFRLAGGQETQY

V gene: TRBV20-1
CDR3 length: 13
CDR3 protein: SARGGQGTNYGYT

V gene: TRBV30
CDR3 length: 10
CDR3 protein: AWSVQGYRYT

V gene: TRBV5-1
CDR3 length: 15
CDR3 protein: ASSTLQGASSYNEQF

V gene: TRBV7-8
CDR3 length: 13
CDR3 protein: ASSSRGGGKNEQF

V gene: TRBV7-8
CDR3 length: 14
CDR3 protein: ASRPSGGSPYNEQF

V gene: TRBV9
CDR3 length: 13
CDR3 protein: ASSAYRGSSYEQY

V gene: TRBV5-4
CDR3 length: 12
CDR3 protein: ASSPRTGADTQY

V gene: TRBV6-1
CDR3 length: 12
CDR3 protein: ASSVAGDQETQY

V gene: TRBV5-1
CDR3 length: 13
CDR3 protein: ASRGAFGEAYGYT

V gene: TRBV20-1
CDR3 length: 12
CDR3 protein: SARGNRGRETQY

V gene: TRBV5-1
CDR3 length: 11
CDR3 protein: ASSPGISYEQY

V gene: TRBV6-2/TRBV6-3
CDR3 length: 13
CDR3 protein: ASSPPEQGIHEQY

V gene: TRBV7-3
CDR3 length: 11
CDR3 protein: ASSDQAWSEQF

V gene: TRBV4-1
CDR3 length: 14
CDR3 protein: ASSPSIAGVQETQY

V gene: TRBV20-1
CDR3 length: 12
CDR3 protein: SAKGTSGAETQY

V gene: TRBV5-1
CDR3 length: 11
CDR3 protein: ASSLQVQETQY

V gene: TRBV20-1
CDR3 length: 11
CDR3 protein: SAGTGGGTEAF

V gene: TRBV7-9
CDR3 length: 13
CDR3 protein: ASSSPQGVGYEQY

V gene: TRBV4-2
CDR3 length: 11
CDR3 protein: ASSRHGDNEQF

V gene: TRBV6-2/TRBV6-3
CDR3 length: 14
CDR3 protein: ASSYSVTGDTGELF

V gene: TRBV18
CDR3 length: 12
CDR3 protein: ASSPESGSQPQH

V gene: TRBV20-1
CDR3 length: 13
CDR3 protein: SGARSGGFQETQY

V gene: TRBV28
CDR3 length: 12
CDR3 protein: ASSLRSLGGTQY

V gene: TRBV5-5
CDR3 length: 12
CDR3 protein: ASSLDGFQETQY

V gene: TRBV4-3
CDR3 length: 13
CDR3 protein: ASSQGGARTDTQY

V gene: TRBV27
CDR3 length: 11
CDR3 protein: ASSRMGSYEQY

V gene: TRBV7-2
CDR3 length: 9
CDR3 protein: ASSPRGEQF

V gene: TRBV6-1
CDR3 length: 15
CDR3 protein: ASSDRLGLNYNSPLH

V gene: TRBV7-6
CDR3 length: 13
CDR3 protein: ASSWLPGQGETIY

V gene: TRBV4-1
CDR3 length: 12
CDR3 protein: ASSQQGYGNTIY

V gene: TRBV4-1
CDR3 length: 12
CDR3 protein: ASSPRQGNQPQH

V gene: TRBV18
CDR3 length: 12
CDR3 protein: ASSTTNPEETQY